This paragraph reports one T cell receptor beta chain. Its antigen is unknown. This sample is drawn from a study of cytomegalovirus exposure and HLA in healthy donors. General study points: Solely CMV serostatus was available to characterize immune exposure.

In germline, CDR1 is SGHRS, CDR2 YFSETQ. Trimming pared 0 bases from V and 5 bases from J, leaving 17 bases between. This CDR3 has 16 residues. The PCR made use of 60 Vbeta and 13 Jbeta primers. Clones were sequenced by immunoSEQ multiplex PCR, and TCRdb holds only the in-frame ones, with some missing. In the table there are a few hundred thousand clones, approximately 81% of which are singletons. Sequencing used PBMCs. This chain joins TRBV5-1 and TRBJ2-5; D is possibly TRBD1 (5 bases). The TCR was taken from a man aged 25 to 40 in good health and CMV-seronegative. The CDR3 nucleotides are TGCGCCAGCAGCTTGGCCTTTGGCCAGGGTGCGGAGACCCAGTACTTC. It translates to CASSLAFGQGAETQYF.